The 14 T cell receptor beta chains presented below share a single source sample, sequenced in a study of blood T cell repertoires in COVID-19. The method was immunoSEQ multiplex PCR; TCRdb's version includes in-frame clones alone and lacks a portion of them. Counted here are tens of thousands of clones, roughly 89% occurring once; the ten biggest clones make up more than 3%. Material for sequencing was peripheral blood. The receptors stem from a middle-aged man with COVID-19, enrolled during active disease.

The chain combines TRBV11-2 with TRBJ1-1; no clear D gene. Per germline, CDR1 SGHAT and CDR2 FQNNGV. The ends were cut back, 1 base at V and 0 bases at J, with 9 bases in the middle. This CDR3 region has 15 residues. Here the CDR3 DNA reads TGTGCCAGCAGCTTAGGGTCGAACATGAACACTGAAGCTTTCTTT. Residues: CASSLGSNMNTEAFF. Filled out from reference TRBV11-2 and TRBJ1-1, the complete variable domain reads EAGVAQSPRYKIIEKRQSVAFWCNPISGHATLYWYQQILGQGPKLLIQFQNNGVVDDSQLPKDRFSAERLKGVDSTLKIQPAKLEDSAVYLCASSLGSNMNTEAFFGQGTRLTVV.

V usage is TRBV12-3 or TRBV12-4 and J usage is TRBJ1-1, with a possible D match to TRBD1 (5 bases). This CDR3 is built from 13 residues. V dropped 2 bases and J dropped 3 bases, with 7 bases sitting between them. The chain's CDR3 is CASSLSGDTEAFF. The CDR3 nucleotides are TGTGCCAGCAGTTTATCGGGGGACACTGAAGCTTTCTTT.

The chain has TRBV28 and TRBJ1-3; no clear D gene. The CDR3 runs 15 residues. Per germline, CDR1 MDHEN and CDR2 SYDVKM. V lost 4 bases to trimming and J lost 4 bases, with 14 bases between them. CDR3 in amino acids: CASSSLPGRGNTIYF. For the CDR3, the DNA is TGTGCCAGCAGTTCCCTCCCGGGGAGGGGAAACACCATATATTTT.

The CDR3 nucleotides read TGCGCCAGCAGACCCGGGACTCGAGATAATGGGTCGGACTATGGCTACACCTTC. This encodes CASRPGTRDNGSDYGYTF. The chain links TRBV5-1 to TRBJ1-2; a possible D gene is TRBD1 (5 bases). Germline values: CDR1 SGHRS, CDR2 YFSETQ. The CDR3 contains 18 residues. Trimming removed 5 bases from V and 3 bases from J, with 26 bases in between.

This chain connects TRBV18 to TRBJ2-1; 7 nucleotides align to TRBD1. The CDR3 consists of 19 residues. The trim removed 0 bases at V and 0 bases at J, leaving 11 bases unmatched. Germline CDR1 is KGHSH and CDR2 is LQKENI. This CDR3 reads CASSPPQGQTFSSYNEQFF. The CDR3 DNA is TGTGCCAGCTCACCACCGCAGGGACAGACATTTAGCTCCTACAATGAGCAGTTCTTC.

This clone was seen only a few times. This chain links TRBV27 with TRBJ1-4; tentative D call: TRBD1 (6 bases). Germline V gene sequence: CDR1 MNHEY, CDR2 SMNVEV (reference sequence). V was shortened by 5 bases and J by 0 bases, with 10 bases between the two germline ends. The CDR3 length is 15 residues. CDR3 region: CASSLQGATNEKLFF. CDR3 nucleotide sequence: TGTGCCAGCAGTCTACAGGGTGCAACTAATGAAAAACTGTTTTTT. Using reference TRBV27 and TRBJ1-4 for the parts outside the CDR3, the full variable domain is EAQVTQNPRYLITVTGKKLTVTCSQNMNHEYMSWYRQDPGLGLRQIYYSMNVEVTDKGDVPEGYKVSRKEKRNFPLILESPSPNQTSLYFCASSLQGATNEKLFFGSGTQLSVL.

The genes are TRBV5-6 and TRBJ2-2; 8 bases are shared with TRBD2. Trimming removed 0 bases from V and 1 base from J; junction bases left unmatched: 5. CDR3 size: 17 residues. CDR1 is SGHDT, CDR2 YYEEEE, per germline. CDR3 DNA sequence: TGTGCCAGCAGCTTGGCCGGGGGGGCGCGGAACACCGGGGAGCTGTTTTTT. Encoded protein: CASSLAGGARNTGELFF.

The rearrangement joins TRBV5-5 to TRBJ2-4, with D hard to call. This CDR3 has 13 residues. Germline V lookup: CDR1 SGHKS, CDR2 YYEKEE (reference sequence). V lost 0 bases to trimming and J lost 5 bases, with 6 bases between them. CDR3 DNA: TGTGCCAGCAGCTTGGTTTCGGAAAACATTCAGTACTTC. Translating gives CASSLVSENIQYF.

As DNA, the CDR3 is TGTGCCAGCAGCCAACAGGGCGGGAACACTGAAGCTTTCTTT. The encoded protein is CASSQQGGNTEAFF. This chain uses TRBV5-6 with TRBJ1-1, with D tentatively TRBD1 (6 bases). Germline V CDR1 and CDR2: SGHDT, YYEEEE. Trimming took off 4 bases at V and 1 base at J, with 11 bases between the two ends. CDR3 length: 14 amino acids.

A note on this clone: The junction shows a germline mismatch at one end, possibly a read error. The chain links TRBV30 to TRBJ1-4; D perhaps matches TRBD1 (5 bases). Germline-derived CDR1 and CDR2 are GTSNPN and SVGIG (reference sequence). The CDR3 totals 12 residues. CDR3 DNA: TGTGCCCCCCGGGGGACTAAGGAAAAACTGTTTTTT. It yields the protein CAPRGTKEKLFF.

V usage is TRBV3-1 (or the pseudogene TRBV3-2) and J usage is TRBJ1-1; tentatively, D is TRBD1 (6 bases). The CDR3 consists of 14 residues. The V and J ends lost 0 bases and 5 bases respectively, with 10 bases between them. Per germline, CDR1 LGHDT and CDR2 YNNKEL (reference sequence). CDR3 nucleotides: TGTGCCAGCAGCCAAGATGAGAGGGGGACTGAAGCTTTCTTT. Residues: CASSQDERGTEAFF.

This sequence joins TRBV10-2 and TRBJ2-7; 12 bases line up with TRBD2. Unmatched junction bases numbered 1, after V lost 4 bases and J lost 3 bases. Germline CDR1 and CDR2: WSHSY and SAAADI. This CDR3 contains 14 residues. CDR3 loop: CASSGLAGVYEQYF. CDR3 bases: TGCGCCAGCAGTGGACTAGCGGGAGTCTACGAGCAGTACTTC.

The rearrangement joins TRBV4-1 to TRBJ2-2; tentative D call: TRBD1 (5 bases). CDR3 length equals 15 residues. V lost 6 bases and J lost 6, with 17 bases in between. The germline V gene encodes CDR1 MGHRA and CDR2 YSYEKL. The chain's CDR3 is CASRPSSGRAGELFF. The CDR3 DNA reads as TGCGCCAGCAGGCCAAGTTCCGGCAGGGCCGGGGAGCTGTTTTTT.

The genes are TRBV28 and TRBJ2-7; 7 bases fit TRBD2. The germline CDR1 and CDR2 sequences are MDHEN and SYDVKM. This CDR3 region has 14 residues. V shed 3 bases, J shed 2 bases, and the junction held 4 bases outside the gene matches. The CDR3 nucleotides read TGTGCCAGCAGTTTTAGCGGGCGCACCTACGAGCAGTACTTC. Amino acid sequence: CASSFSGRTYEQYF. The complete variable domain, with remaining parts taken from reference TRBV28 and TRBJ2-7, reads DVKVTQSSRYLVKRTGEKVFLECVQDMDHENMFWYRQDPGLGLRLIYFSYDVKMKEKGDIPEGYSVSREKKERFSLILESASTNQTSMYLCASSFSGRTYEQYFGPGTRLTVT.